This is a list of T cell receptor beta chains from one sample in a study of PD-1 blockade in classical Hodgkin lymphoma. Profiled with immunoSEQ multiplex PCR; TCRdb holds only in-frame clones, not every one. The sample includes about 110,000 clones, nearly 90% seen only once; the top ten take just under 20%. The source was peripheral blood mononuclear cells (PBMCs), collected before the second cycle of nivolumab. The receptors shown here come from a human donor with classical Hodgkin lymphoma. CDR3s include the opening cysteine and the closing phenylalanine or tryptophan. D genes are given only for firm matches. Some rows mark clone size as missing; the rest say once, few, many or name a class of expanded clone.

DNA	CDR3	J	V	size	D	length
TGCGCCAGCAGCTCACGACAGGCCAGCTACACCTTC	CASSSRQASYTF	TRBJ1-2	TRBV5-1	few	-	12
TGCGCCAGCAGCTTACAGCCGGAGCTCTCCTACAATGAGCAGTTCTTC	CASSLQPELSYNEQFF	TRBJ2-1	TRBV5-1	-	-	16
TGTGCCAGCACTATACGACTAGCGGCCACTAATGAGCAGTTCTTC	CASTIRLAATNEQFF	TRBJ2-1	TRBV2	once	TRBD2	15
TGTGCCAGCAGCTTAGTCCCAGGGGGCCCCCCCCTGAAGGATACGCAGTATTTT	CASSLVPGGPPLKDTQYF	TRBJ2-3	TRBV7-6	-	TRBD1	18
TGCAGCGTTGGAGGGACAGCTTCTCCCTACGAGCAGTACTTC	CSVGGTASPYEQYF	TRBJ2-7	TRBV29-1	-	TRBD1	14
TGTGCCACTTCCCGGGACGGGAATTCCTATGGCTACACCTTC	CATSRDGNSYGYTF	TRBJ1-2	TRBV19	-	-	14
TGTGCCAGCAGCTACTCTGGGACAGGGTACGCGGAGACCCAGTACTTC	CASSYSGTGYAETQYF	TRBJ2-5	TRBV7-8	-	TRBD1	16
TGTGCCAGCAGCTTAGCAGGAACCGGGGAGCTGTTTTTT	CASSLAGTGELFF	TRBJ2-2	TRBV7-6	-	-	13
TGTGCCAGCATGTTCAGAGATAATTCACCCCTCCACTTT	CASMFRDNSPLHF	TRBJ1-6	TRBV2	-	-	13
TGCGCCAGCAGCCAATATACTTCGCGGGACTCGAACACCGGGGAGCTGTTTTTT	CASSQYTSRDSNTGELFF	TRBJ2-2	TRBV4-3	-	-	18
TGTGCCAGTAGTCTCACAGGGGGTGGAAGCACTGAAGCTTTCTTT	CASSLTGGGSTEAFF	TRBJ1-1	TRBV19	-	TRBD1	15
TGTGCCAGCAGCTTAGTGACTAGCGGGAGGCCGGGGCAAGAGACCCAGTACTTC	CASSLVTSGRPGQETQYF	TRBJ2-5	TRBV7-9	-	TRBD2	18
TGCGCCAGCAGCTTGGATCCAGGGGGCAATGGCTACACCTTC	CASSLDPGGNGYTF	TRBJ1-2	TRBV5-1	-	TRBD1	14
TGTGCCAGCAGCCCACAGGGGGCAAATGGCTACACCTTC	CASSPQGANGYTF	TRBJ1-2	TRBV11-2	once	TRBD1	13
TGTGCCAGCAGTCAAGCCGGGATCGAAGCTTTCTTT	CASSQAGIEAFF	TRBJ1-1	TRBV7-9	few	-	12
TGCGCCAGCAGCCAAGATGTGCAGACCGCTCAGTACTTC	CASSQDVQTAQYF	TRBJ2-7	TRBV4-1	-	-	13
TGTGCCAGCAGCTTAGGACAGAACTATGACTACACCTTC	CASSLGQNYDYTF	TRBJ1-2	TRBV7-6	-	-	13
TGTGCCAGCAGTTTAGAAGCGACTAGGGCAGCCTACGAGCAGTACTTC	CASSLEATRAAYEQYF	TRBJ2-7	TRBV27	-	-	16
TGTGCCTGGAGTGAGGACACCGGGAAGGGGTACTTC	CAWSEDTGKGYF	TRBJ2-7	TRBV30	-	-	12
TGTGCCAGCAGCCCGGGGACTAGCGGGCGGGCCTACAATGAGCAGTTCTTC	CASSPGTSGRAYNEQFF	TRBJ2-1	TRBV7-8	-	TRBD2	17
TGTGCCAGCAGTGACGGTGGCGGCAAGGATTACTACGAGCAGTACTTC	CASSDGGGKDYYEQYF	TRBJ2-7	TRBV28	-	-	16
TGCGCCAGCAGCCCGCTGCCTGGACTAGCCAAAAACATTCAGTACTTC	CASSPLPGLAKNIQYF	TRBJ2-4	TRBV4-1	-	-	16
TGTGCCACCTGCGGGACTAGCGGACACAATGAGCAGTTCTTC	CATCGTSGHNEQFF	TRBJ2-1	TRBV27	-	TRBD2	14
TGTGCCAGCCGCGAGCGTTCTATCTACACCTACGAGCAGTACTTC	CASRERSIYTYEQYF	TRBJ2-7	TRBV27	-	-	15
TGCAGCGTTGACCTGGGGGGAGGGCCGTTTTACAATGAGCAGTTCTTC	CSVDLGGGPFYNEQFF	TRBJ2-1	TRBV29-1	-	TRBD2	16
TGTGCCAGCAGCTTAGGCGGACAGCTTAACTATGGCTACACCTTC	CASSLGGQLNYGYTF	TRBJ1-2	TRBV11-3	-	-	15
TGCGCCAGCAGCCAAGAGGGGACTAGCGGGAGTATCTTC	CASSQEGTSGSIF	TRBJ2-1	TRBV4-3	-	TRBD2	13
TGTGCCAGTAGTATATGGACGGGGAGCACAGATACGCAGTATTTT	CASSIWTGSTDTQYF	TRBJ2-3	TRBV19	-	-	15
TGTGCCAGCAGTTTCGACAGGGTTAGCAATCAGCCCCAGCATTTT	CASSFDRVSNQPQHF	TRBJ1-5	TRBV6-1	-	TRBD1	15
TGTGCCAGCAGCCAGGGCGATTTGAACACTGAAGCTTTCTTT	CASSQGDLNTEAFF	TRBJ1-1	TRBV5-4	-	-	14
TGTGCCAGCAGTTTAATGGGCAGGGGGGAGGATCAGCCCCAGCATTTT	CASSLMGRGEDQPQHF	TRBJ1-5	TRBV28	-	TRBD1	16
TGTGCCAGCTCACCATCGAGCACTAAAACAGGGCAGTACTTC	CASSPSSTKTGQYF	TRBJ2-7	TRBV18	-	-	14
TGTGCCTGGAGTGTGCGGCAGGGGATTAGTACCCAGTACTTC	CAWSVRQGISTQYF	TRBJ2-5	TRBV30	-	-	14
TGTGCCAGCAGCGTGGCGGGAGGGCTTTTCGGGGAGCTGTTTTTT	CASSVAGGLFGELFF	TRBJ2-2	TRBV9	-	TRBD2	15
TGTGCCAGCTCACCCTTAAGCGGTCGATCGGGGGAGACCCAGTACTTC	CASSPLSGRSGETQYF	TRBJ2-5	TRBV18	-	-	16
TGTGCCTGGATACCCGAAGCTAGCGGGGGAGGGATTACGCAGTATTTT	CAWIPEASGGGITQYF	TRBJ2-3	TRBV30	-	TRBD2	16
TGTGCCAGCAGTCCACCAGGGACGGGACAAGAGACCCAGTACTTC	CASSPPGTGQETQYF	TRBJ2-5	TRBV27	-	-	15
TGTGCCAGCAGCCCGTCGGCGGGGCACACTGAAGCTTTCTTT	CASSPSAGHTEAFF	TRBJ1-1	TRBV5-8	-	-	14
TGTGCCAGCAGCAATCCCGGGACAGGGCAGTACGAGCAGTACTTC	CASSNPGTGQYEQYF	TRBJ2-7	TRBV28	-	TRBD1	15
TGTGCCAGCAGCCTAACCGCATCTGGGGCCAACGTCCTGACTTTC	CASSLTASGANVLTF	TRBJ2-6	TRBV6-5	-	-	15
TGTGCCAGCAGCTTGGGGACGGGAGGGTCGGGCACAGATACGCAGTATTTT	CASSLGTGGSGTDTQYF	TRBJ2-3	TRBV7-2	-	TRBD2	17
TGTGCCAGCAGCTTGGGACTAGCGGGAGCTAGTGAGACCCAGTACTTC	CASSLGLAGASETQYF	TRBJ2-5	TRBV5-4	once	TRBD2	16
TGTGCAAGTCGCCTAGTCGAAGCGGGAGGATCGTTTGACGAATACAATGAGCAGTTCTTC	CASRLVEAGGSFDEYNEQFF	TRBJ2-1	TRBV12-2	-	-	20
TGCGCCAGCAGCCAAGTCGGGAGCTCCTACAATGAGCAGTTCTTC	CASSQVGSSYNEQFF	TRBJ2-1	TRBV4-1	-	-	15
TGCGCCAGCAGCCAAGAAATAAGCGGGGGTGAGCAGTTCTTC	CASSQEISGGEQFF	TRBJ2-1	TRBV4-1	-	TRBD2	14
TGTGCCAGCAGCTCACTAGGCCGAACCCAGTACTTC	CASSSLGRTQYF	TRBJ2-5	TRBV6-5	-	-	12
TGTGCCAGCAGCGGGCAGGTTATCAATCAGCCCCAGCATTTT	CASSGQVINQPQHF	TRBJ1-5	TRBV28	-	-	14
TGTGCCATCAGTGATGGACCTATGCCTGGGGCCAACGTCCTGACTTTC	CAISDGPMPGANVLTF	TRBJ2-6	TRBV10-3	-	-	16
TGTGCCAGCAGCGGCCGGACAGTGCTGAACACTGAAGCTTTCTTT	CASSGRTVLNTEAFF	TRBJ1-1	TRBV14	-	-	15
TGTGCCAGCAGCGTAAACAGGGACTACACCTTC	CASSVNRDYTF	TRBJ1-2	TRBV9	-	-	11
TGCAGCGTGAGCCCGGCAGGTATGGCGGCTTTCTTT	CSVSPAGMAAFF	TRBJ1-1	TRBV29-1	-	-	12
TGTGCCAGCAGTTTAGGGATGAACACTGAAGCTTTCTTT	CASSLGMNTEAFF	TRBJ1-1	TRBV28	-	-	13
TGTGCCATAGCCCATCGGACAGGGTCCTACGAGCAGTACTTC	CAIAHRTGSYEQYF	TRBJ2-7	TRBV6-1	-	TRBD1	14
TGCGCCAGCCCGGGGGAGGACGTGACCTCTGGAAACACCATATATTTT	CASPGEDVTSGNTIYF	TRBJ1-3	TRBV10-1	-	-	16
TGTGCCAGCAGTTTATCCAGGACAGGTTCTACCTATGGCTACACCTTC	CASSLSRTGSTYGYTF	TRBJ1-2	TRBV27	-	TRBD1	16
TGTGCCAGCAGTTACAGGGGATCCTACGAGCAGTACTTC	CASSYRGSYEQYF	TRBJ2-7	TRBV6-5	-	-	13
TGTGCCAGCAGGGGACTAGCGGGAACCTACGAGCAGTACTTC	CASRGLAGTYEQYF	TRBJ2-7	TRBV11-2	-	TRBD2	14
TGTGCCAGCAGCTTAGGGCTAGCGGGAGCTCGGGACGAGCAGTACTTC	CASSLGLAGARDEQYF	TRBJ2-7	TRBV7-9	once	TRBD2	16
TGTGCCAGCAGCCCCACGGGGAACACTGAAGCTTTCTTT	CASSPTGNTEAFF	TRBJ1-1	TRBV11-3	-	-	13